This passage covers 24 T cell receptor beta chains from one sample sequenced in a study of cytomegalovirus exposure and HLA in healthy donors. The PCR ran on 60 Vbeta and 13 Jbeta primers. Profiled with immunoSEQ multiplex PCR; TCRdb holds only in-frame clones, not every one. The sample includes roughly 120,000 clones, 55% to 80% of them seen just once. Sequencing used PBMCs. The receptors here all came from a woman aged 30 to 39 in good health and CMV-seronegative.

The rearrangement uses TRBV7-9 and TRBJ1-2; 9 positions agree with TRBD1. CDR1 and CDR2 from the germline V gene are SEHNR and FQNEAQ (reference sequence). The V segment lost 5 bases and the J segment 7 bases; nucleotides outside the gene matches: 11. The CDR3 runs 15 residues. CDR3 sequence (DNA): TGTGCCAGCAGCCCCCTGGGACAGGGATCAAGTGGCTACACCTTC. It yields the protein CASSPLGQGSSGYTF.

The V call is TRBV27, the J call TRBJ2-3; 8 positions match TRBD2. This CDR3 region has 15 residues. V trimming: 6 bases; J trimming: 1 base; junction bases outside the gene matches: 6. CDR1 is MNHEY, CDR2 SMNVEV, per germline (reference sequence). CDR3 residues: CASRLAGWGTDTQYF. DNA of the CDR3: TGTGCCAGCAGGTTAGCGGGATGGGGCACAGATACGCAGTATTTT.

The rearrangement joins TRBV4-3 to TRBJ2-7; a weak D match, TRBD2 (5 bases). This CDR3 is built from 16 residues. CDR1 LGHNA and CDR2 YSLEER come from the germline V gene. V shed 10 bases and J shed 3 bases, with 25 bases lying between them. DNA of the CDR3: TGCGCCACCAACCCACACGGGCCTACGGAGGACTACGAGCAGTACTTC. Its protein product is CATNPHGPTEDYEQYF.

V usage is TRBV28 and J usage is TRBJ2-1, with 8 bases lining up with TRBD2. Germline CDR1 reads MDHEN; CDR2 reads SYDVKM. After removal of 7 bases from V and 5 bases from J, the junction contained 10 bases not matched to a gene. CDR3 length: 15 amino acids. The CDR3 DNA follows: TGTGCCAGCACCCTACGACTAGCGAAGAACAATGAGCAGTTCTTC. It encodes CASTLRLAKNNEQFF.

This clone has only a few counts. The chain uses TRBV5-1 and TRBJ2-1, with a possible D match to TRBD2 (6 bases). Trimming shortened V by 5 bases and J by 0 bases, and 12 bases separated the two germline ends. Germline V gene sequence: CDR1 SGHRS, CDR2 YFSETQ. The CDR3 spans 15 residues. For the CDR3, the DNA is TGCGCCAGCAGATTTGGGGGGAGCTCCTACAATGAGCAGTTCTTC. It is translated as CASRFGGSSYNEQFF.

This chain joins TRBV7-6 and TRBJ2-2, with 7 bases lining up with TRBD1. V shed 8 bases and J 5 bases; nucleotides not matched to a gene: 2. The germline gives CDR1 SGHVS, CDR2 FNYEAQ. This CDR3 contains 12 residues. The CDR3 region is CASHRGTGELFF. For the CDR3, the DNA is TGTGCCAGCCACAGGGGAACCGGGGAGCTGTTTTTT.

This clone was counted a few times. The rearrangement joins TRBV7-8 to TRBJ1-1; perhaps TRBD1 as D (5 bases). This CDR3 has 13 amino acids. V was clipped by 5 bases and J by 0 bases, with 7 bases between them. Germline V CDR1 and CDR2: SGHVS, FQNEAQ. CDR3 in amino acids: CASSATVNTEAFF. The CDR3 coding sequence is TGTGCCAGCAGCGCGACAGTGAACACTGAAGCTTTCTTT.

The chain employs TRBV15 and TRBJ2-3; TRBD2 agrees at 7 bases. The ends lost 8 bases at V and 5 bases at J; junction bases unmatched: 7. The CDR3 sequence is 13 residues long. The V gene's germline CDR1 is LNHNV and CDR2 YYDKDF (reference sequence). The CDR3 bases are TGTGCCACCCGTGCGGGAGCGGTAGATACGCAGTATTTT. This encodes CATRAGAVDTQYF. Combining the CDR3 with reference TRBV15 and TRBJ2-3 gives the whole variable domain DAMVIQNPRYQVTQFGKPVTLSCSQTLNHNVMYWYQQKSSQAPKLLFHYYDKDFNNEADTPDNFQSRRPNTSFCFLDIRSPGLGDTAMYLCATRAGAVDTQYFGPGTRLTVL.

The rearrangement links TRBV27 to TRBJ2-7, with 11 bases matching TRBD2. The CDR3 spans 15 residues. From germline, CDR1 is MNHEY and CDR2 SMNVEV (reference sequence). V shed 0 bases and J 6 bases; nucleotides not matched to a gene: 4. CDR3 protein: CASSLSVAGGPEQYF. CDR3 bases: TGTGCCAGCAGTTTATCCGTAGCGGGAGGGCCCGAGCAGTACTTC.

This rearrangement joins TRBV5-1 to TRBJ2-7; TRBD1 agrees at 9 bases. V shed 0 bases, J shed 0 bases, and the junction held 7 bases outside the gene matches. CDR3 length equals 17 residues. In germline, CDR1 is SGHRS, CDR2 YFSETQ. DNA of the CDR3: TGCGCCAGCAGCTTGGTCTGGACAGGGGACCGCTCCTACGAGCAGTACTTC. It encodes CASSLVWTGDRSYEQYF.

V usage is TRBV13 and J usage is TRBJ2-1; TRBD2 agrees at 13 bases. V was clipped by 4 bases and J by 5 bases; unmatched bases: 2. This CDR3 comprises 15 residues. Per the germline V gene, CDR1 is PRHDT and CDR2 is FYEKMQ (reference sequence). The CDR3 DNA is TGTGCCAGCAGCTCGGGACTAGCGGGGCACAATGAGCAGTTCTTC. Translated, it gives CASSSGLAGHNEQFF.

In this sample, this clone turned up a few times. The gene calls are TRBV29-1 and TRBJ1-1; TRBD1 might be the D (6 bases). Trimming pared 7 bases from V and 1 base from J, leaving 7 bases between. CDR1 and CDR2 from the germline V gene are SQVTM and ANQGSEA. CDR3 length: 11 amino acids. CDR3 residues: CSATGNTEAFF. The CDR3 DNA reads TGCAGCGCGACAGGGAACACTGAAGCTTTCTTT.

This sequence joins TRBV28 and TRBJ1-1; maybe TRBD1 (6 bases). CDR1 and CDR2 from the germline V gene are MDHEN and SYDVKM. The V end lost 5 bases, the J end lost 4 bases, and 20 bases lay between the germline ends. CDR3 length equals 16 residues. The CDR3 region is CASSPYTPQGTTEAFF. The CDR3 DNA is TGTGCCAGCAGTCCCTATACCCCACAGGGTACCACTGAAGCTTTCTTT.

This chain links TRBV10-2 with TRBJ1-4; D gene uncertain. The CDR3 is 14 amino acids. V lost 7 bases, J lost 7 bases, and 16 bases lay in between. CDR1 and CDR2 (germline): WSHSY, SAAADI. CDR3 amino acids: CASIPAPIGEKLFF. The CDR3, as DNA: TGCGCCAGCATCCCAGCGCCCATCGGTGAAAAACTGTTTTTT.

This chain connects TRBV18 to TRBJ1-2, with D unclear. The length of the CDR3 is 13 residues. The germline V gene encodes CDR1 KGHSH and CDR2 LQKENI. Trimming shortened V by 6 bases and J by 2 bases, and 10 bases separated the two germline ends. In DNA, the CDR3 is TGTGCCAGCTCTCCCACAGAGAACTATGGCTACACCTTC. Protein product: CASSPTENYGYTF.

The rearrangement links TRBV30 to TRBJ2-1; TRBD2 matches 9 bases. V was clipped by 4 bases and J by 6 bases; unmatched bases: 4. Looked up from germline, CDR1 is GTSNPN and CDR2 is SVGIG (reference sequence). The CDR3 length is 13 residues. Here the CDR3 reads CAWNSGSPNEQFF. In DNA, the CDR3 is TGTGCCTGGAATAGCGGGAGTCCCAATGAGCAGTTCTTC.

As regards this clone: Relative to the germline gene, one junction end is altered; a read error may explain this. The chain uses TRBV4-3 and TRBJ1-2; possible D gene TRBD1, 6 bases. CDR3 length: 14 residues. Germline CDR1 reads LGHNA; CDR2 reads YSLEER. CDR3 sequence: CASSPSAGDYGYPF. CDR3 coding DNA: TGCGCCAGCAGCCCCAGTGCAGGGGACTATGGCTACCCCTTC.

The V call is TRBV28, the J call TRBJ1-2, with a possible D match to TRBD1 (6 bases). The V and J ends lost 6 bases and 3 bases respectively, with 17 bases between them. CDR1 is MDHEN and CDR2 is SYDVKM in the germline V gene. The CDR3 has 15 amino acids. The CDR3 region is CASRDRQGRDYGYTF. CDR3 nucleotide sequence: TGTGCCAGCAGGGACCGCCAGGGGCGGGACTATGGCTACACCTTC.

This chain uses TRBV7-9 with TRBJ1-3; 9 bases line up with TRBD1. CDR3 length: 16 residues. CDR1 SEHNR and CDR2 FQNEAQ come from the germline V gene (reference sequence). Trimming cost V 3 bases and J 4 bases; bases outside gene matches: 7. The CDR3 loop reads CASSFSTGTGGNTIYF. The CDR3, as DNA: TGTGCCAGCAGCTTCTCGACCGGGACAGGGGGAAACACCATATATTTT.

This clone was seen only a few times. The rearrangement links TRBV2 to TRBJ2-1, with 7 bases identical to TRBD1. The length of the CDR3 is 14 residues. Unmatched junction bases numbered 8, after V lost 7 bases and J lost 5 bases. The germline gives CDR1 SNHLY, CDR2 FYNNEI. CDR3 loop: CASNYRDSDNEQFF. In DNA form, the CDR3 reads TGTGCCAGCAATTACCGGGACAGTGACAATGAGCAGTTCTTC. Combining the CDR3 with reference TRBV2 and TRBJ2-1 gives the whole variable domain EPEVTQTPSHQVTQMGQEVILRCVPISNHLYFYWYRQILGQKVEFLVSFYNNEISEKSEIFDDQFSVERPDGSNFTLKIRSTKLEDSAMYFCASNYRDSDNEQFFGPGTRLTVL.

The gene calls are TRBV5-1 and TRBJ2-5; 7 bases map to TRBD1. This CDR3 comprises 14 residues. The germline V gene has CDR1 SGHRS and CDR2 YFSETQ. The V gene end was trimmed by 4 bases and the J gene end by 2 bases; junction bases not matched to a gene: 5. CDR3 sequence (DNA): TGCGCCAGCAGCAGTCCGGGACAGCAAGAGACCCAGTACTTC. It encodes CASSSPGQQETQYF.

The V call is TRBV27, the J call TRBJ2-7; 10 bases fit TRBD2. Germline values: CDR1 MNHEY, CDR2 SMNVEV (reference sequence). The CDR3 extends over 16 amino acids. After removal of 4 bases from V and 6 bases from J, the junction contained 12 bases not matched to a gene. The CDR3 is CASSYLSSGRLLEQYF. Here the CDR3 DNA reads TGTGCCAGCAGTTATCTTTCTAGCGGGAGACTCCTCGAGCAGTACTTC.

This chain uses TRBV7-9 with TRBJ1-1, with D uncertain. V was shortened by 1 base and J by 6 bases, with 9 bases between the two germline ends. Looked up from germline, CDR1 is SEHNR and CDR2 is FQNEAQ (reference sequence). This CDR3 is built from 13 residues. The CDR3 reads CASSLVGVAEAFF. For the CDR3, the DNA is TGTGCCAGCAGCTTAGTTGGAGTAGCTGAAGCTTTCTTT.

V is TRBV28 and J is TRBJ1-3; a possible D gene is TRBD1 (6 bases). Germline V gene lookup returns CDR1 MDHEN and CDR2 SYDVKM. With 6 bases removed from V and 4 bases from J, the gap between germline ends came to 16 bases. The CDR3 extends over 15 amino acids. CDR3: CASRDTGMGGNTIYF. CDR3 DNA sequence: TGTGCCAGCAGGGATACAGGGATGGGAGGAAACACCATATATTTT.